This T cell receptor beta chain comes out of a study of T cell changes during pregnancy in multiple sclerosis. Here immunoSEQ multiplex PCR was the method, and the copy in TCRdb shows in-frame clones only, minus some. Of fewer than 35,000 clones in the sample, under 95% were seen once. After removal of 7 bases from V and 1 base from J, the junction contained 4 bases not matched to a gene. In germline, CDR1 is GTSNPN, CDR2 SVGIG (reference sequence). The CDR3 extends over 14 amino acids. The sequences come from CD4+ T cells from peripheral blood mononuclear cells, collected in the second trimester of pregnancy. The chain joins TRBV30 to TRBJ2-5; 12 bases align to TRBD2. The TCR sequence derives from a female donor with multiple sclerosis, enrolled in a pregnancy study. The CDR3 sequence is CALRLAGAQETQYF. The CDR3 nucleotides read TGTGCCTTACGACTAGCGGGAGCCCAAGAGACCCAGTACTTC.